This TCR beta chain is from a study of blood T cells in healthy people across ages. The authors extracted at least 5.5 micrograms of total RNA per sample. V was shortened by 2 bases and J by 6 bases, with 11 bases between the two germline ends. The CDR3 loop spans 13 amino acids. CDR1 is SGHDT, CDR2 YYEEEE, per germline. At least ten counts were recorded for this clonotype. Its matching antigen is unknown. Study outcomes and limitations: Leaving the PBMCs unsorted stopped any conclusive comparison of naive versus antigen-experienced cells. It was the long-lived donors that had more naive CD4+ cells and higher diversity than aged donors.

A sample-barcoded 5' primer and a J-beta primer mix were used in a second PCR of roughly 7 to 11 cycles. TCRdb reprocessed the 5' RACE reads with MiXCR, giving one entry per CDR3 protein. This repertoire shows about a million distinct CDR3 sequences, around 48% found once; its top ten account for about an eighth. This clonotype originated in a man aged 25-40 years in good health. V gene TRBV5-6 combines with J gene TRBJ1-2; D ambiguous. The sequenced sample was blood. For the CDR3, the DNA is TGTGCCAGCAGCTTATCGGGTCGGGATGGCTACACCTTC. Translation: CASSLSGRDGYTF. The complete variable domain, with remaining parts taken from reference TRBV5-6 and TRBJ1-2, reads DAGVTQSPTHLIKTRGQQVTLRCSPKSGHDTVSWYQQALGQGPQFIFQYYEEEERQRGNFPDRFSGHQFPNYSSELNVNALLLGDSALYLCASSLSGRDGYTFGSGTRLTVV.